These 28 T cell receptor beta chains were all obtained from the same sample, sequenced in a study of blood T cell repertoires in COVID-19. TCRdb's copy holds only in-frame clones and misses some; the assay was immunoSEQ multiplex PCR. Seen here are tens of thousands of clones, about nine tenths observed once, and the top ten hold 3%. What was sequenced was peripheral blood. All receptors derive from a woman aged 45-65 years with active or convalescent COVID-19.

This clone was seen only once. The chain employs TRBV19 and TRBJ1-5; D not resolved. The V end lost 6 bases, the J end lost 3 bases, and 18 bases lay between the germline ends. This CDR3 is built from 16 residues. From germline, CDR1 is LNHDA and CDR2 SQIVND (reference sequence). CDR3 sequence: CASSYGLRAINQPQHF. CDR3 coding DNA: TGTGCCAGTAGCTACGGACTCCGGGCCATCAATCAGCCCCAGCATTTT.

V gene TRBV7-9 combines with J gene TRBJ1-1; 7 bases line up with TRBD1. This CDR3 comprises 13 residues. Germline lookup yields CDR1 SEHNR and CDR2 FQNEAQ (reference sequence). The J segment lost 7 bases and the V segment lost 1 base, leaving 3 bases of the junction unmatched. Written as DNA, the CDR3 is TGTGCCAGCAGCTTAGGACAGGGAGGTGAAGCTTTCTTT. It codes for CASSLGQGGEAFF.

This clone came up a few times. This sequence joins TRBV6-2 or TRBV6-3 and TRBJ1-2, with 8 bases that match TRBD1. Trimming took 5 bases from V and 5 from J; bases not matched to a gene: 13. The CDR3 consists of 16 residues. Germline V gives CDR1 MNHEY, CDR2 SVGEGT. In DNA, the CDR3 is TGTGCCAGCAGTAATCGGCAGGGGGCATTAGGATATGGCTACACCTTC. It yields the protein CASSNRQGALGYGYTF.

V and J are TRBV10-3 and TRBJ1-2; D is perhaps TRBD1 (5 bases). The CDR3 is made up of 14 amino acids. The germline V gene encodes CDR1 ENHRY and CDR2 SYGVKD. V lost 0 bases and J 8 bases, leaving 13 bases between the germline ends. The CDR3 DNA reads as TGTGCCATCAGTGAGTCCGGCAGGGCGGGAGGCTACACCTTC. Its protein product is CAISESGRAGGYTF.

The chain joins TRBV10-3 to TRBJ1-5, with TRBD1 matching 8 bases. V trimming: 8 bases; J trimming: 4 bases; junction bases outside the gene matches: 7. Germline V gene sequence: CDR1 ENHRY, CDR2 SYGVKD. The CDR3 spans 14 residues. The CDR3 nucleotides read TGTGCCATCGCTACCGACAGGGGAAATCAGCCCCAGCATTTT. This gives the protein CAIATDRGNQPQHF.

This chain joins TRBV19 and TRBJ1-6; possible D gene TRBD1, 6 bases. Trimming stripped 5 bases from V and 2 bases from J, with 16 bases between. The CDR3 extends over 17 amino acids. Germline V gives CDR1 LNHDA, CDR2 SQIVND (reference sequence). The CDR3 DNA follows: TGTGCCAGTAGTGCGGGTGGGGGCGCAACCTATAATTCACCCCTCCACTTT. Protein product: CASSAGGGATYNSPLHF.

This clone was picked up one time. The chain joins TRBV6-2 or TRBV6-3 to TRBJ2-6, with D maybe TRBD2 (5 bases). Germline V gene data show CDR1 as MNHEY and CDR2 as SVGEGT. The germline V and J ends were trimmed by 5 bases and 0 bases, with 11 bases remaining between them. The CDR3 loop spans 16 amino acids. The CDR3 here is CASSPWTGSGANVLTF. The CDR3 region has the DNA TGTGCCAGCAGTCCGTGGACTGGCTCTGGGGCCAACGTCCTGACTTTC.

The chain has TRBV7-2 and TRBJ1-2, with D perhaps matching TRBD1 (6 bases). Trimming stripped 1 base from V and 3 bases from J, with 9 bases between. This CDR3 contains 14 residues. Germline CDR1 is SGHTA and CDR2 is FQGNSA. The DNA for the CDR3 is TGTGCCAGCAGCTTAGAACAGGGATACTATGGCTACACCTTC. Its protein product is CASSLEQGYYGYTF.

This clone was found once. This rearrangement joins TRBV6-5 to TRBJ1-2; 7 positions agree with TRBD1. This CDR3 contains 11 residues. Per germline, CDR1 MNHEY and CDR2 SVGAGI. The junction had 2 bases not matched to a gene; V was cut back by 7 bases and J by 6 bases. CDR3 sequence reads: CASIQGDGYTF. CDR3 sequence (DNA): TGTGCCAGCATTCAGGGGGATGGCTACACCTTC.

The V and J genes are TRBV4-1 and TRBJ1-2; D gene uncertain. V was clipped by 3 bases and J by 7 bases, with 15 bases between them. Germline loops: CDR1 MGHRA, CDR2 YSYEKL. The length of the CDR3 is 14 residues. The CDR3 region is CASSQMTMSSGYTF. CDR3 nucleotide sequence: TGCGCCAGCAGCCAGATGACAATGTCTTCTGGCTACACCTTC.

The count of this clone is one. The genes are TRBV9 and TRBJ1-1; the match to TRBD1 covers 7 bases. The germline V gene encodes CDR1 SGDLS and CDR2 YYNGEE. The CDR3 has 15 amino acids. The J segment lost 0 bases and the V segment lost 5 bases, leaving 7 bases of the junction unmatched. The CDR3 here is CASSTGAGVNTEAFF. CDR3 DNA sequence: TGTGCCAGCAGTACAGGGGCAGGAGTGAACACTGAAGCTTTCTTT.

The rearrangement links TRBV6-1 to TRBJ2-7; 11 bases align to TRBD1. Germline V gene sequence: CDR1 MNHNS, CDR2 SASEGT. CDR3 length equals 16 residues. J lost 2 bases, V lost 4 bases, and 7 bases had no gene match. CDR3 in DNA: TGTGCCAGCAGTGGGGGACGGACAGGGGGCCCCTACGAGCAGTACTTC. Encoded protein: CASSGGRTGGPYEQYF.

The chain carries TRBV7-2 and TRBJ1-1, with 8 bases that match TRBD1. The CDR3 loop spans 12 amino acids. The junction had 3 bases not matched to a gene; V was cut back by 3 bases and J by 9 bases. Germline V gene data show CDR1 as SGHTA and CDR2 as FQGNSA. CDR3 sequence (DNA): TGTGCCAGCAGCTTCAGACAGGGGCAAGCTTTCTTT. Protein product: CASSFRQGQAFF.

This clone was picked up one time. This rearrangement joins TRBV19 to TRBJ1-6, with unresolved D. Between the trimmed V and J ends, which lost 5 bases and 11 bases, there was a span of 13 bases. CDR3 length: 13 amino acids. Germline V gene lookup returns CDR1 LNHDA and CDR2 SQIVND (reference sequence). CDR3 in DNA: TGTGCCAGTAGTGTCGCTTCATCGGCACCCCTCCACTTT. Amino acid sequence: CASSVASSAPLHF.

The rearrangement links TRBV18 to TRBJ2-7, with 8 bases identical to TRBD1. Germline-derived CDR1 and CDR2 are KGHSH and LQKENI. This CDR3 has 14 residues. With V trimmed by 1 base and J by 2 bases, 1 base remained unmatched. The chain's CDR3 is CASSPRDRPYEQYF. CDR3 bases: TGTGCCAGCTCACCACGGGACAGGCCCTACGAGCAGTACTTC.

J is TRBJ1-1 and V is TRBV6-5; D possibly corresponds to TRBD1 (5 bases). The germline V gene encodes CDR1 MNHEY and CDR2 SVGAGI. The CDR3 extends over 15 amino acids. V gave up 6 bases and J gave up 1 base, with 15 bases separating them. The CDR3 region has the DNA TGTGCCAGCAGCTCACAGGACCGACGGAACACTGAAGCTTTCTTT. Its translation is CASSSQDRRNTEAFF.

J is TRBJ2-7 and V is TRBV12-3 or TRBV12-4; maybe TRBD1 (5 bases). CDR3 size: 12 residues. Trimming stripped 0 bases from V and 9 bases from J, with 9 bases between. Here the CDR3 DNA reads TGTGCCAGCAGTTTAGCAGGGGTAGGGCAGTACTTC. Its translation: CASSLAGVGQYF.

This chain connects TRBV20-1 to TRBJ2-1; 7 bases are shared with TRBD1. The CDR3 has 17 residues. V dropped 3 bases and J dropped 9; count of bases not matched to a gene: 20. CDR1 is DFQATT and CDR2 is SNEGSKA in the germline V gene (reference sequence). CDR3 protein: CSASGTGVNVMSTEQFF. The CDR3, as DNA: TGCAGTGCTAGTGGAACAGGGGTAAATGTAATGAGCACTGAGCAGTTCTTC.

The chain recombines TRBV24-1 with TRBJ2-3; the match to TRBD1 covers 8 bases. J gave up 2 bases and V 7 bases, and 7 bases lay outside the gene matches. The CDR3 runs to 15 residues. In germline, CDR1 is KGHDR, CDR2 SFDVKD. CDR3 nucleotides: TGTGCCACCAGGTCCGGACAGGGCTTCACAGATACGCAGTATTTT. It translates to CATRSGQGFTDTQYF.

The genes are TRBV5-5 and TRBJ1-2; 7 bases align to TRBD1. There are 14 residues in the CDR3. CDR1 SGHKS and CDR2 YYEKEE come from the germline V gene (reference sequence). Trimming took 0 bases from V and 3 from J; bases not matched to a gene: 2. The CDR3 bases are TGTGCCAGCAGCTTGGGACAGGGCGACTATGGCTACACCTTC. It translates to CASSLGQGDYGYTF.

The CDR3: CASSSSRDTQYF. In DNA form, the CDR3 reads TGTGCCAGCAGCTCCTCCCGTGATACGCAGTATTTT. The chain uses TRBV7-2 and TRBJ2-3; D gene unclear. The CDR3 is 12 amino acids. V shed 4 bases and J shed 6 bases, with 8 bases lying between them. Germline CDR1 and CDR2: SGHTA and FQGNSA.

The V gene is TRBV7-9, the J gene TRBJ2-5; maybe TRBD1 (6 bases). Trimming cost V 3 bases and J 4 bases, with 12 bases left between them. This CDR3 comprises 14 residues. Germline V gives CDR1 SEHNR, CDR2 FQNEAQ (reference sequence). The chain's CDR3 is CASSFSTGRETQYF. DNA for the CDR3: TGTGCCAGCAGCTTCTCGACAGGTAGAGAGACCCAGTACTTC.

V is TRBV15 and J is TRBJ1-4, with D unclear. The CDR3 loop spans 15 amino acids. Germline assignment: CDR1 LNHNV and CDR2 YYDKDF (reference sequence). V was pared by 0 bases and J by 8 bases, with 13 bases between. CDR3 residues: CATSRDQRGGEKLFF. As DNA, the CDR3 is TGTGCCACCAGCAGAGATCAACGGGGTGGGGAAAAACTGTTTTTT.

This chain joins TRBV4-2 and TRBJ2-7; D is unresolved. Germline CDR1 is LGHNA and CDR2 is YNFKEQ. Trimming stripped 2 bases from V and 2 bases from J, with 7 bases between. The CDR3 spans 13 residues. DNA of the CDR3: TGTGCCAGCAGCCAATACTCCGCCTACGAGCAGTACTTC. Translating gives CASSQYSAYEQYF.

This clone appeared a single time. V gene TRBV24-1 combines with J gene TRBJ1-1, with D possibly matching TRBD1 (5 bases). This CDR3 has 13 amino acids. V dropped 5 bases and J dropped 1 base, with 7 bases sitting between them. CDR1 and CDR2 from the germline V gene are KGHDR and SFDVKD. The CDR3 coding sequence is TGTGCCACCAGTGTTACAGGGAACACTGAAGCTTTCTTT. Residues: CATSVTGNTEAFF.

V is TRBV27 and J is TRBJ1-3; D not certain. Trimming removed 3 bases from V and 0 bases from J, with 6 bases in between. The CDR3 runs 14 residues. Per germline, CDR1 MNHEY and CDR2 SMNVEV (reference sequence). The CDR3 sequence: CASSLSGSGNTIYF. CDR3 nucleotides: TGTGCCAGCAGTTTGTCCGGCTCTGGAAACACCATATATTTT.

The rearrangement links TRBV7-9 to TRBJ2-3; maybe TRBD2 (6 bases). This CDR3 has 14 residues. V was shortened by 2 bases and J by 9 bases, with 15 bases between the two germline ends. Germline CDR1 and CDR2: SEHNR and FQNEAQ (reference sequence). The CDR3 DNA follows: TGTGCCAGCAGCTTAAGCCCTACTAGCCCAACGCAGTATTTT. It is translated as CASSLSPTSPTQYF.

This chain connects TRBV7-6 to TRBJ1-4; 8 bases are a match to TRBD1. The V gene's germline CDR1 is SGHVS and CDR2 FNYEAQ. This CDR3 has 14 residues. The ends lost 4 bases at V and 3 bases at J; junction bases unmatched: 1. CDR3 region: CASSSTGANEKLFF. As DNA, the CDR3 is TGTGCCAGCAGCTCGACAGGGGCTAATGAAAAACTGTTTTTT. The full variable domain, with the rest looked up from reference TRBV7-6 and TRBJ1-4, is GAGVSQSPRYKVTKRGQDVALRCDPISGHVSLYWYRQALGQGPEFLTYFNYEAQQDKSGLPNDRFSAERPEGSISTLTIQRTEQRDSAMYRCASSSTGANEKLFFGSGTQLSVL.